This TCR beta chain was observed in a study of tumor-infiltrating lymphocytes in oesophageal squamous cell carcinoma. TCRdb passed the PCR reads through MiXCR, listing each CDR3 protein once. Of 13,000 or so distinct CDR3 sequences listed, more than 45% are singletons. The ends were cut back, 4 bases at V and 2 bases at J, with 4 bases in the middle. This CDR3 has 12 residues. Per germline, CDR1 SGHTA and CDR2 FQGNSA. Sample: blood. The chain links TRBV7-2 to TRBJ2-3; D not resolved. This TCR derives from a female donor with esophageal squamous cell carcinoma. CDR3 in DNA: TGTGCCAGCAGCTCATTCACAGATACGCAGTATTTT. Its protein product is CASSSFTDTQYF.